This is a list of T cell receptor beta chains from one sample in a study of T cell responses to AZD1222 COVID-19 vaccine. Method: immunoSEQ multiplex PCR; TCRdb's copy keeps in-frame clones and lacks some. This repertoire shows more than 95,000 clones, around 80% found once; its top ten account for about 27%. The sequencing here drew on peripheral blood, taken 28 days after the second AZD1222 dose. The receptors were sampled from an adult who received the AZD1222 COVID-19 vaccine. CDR3s include the opening cysteine and the closing phenylalanine or tryptophan. D genes are given only for firm matches. Rows may omit the clone size; those that give it use once, few, many or a size class.

d_gene,j_gene,abundance,v_gene,CDR3aa,CDR3nt
NA,TRBJ2-3,NA,TRBV10-3,CAITRTIYTDTQYF,TGTGCCATCACCCGGACTATTTACACAGATACGCAGTATTTT
TRBD1,TRBJ1-3,NA,TRBV9,CASSVEDREGNTIYF,TGTGCCAGCAGCGTAGAAGACAGGGAAGGAAACACCATATATTTT
TRBD1,TRBJ1-5,few,TRBV28,CASRGTGGGGNQPQHF,TGTGCCAGCAGGGGGACAGGGGGCGGGGGAAATCAGCCCCAGCATTTT
NA,TRBJ2-6,NA,TRBV18,CASSPQRTGANVLTF,TGTGCCAGCTCACCACAGCGGACTGGGGCCAACGTCCTGACTTTC
NA,TRBJ2-3,NA,TRBV9,CASSVGPGGGDTQYF,TGTGCCAGCAGCGTAGGTCCCGGGGGTGGAGATACGCAGTATTTT
NA,TRBJ1-2,NA,TRBV11-2,CASSADRANYGYTF,TGTGCCAGCAGCGCAGACAGAGCTAACTATGGCTACACCTTC
NA,TRBJ1-6,NA,TRBV6-2/TRBV6-3,CASSSTGSVRSPLHF,TGTGCCAGCAGTTCCACAGGGTCTGTGAGATCACCCCTCCACTTT
NA,TRBJ1-6,few,TRBV4-3,CASSQDLSSPLHF,TGCGCCAGCAGCCAAGATCTTTCCTCACCCCTCCACTTT
NA,TRBJ1-5,NA,TRBV2,CASSVYSNQPQHF,TGTGCCAGCAGCGTCTATAGCAATCAGCCCCAGCATTTT
NA,TRBJ1-1,NA,TRBV6-2/TRBV6-3,CASTPAGGWTEAFF,TGTGCCAGCACCCCAGCGGGGGGGTGGACTGAAGCTTTCTTT
NA,TRBJ2-7,once,TRBV7-2,CASSLGPGPTYEQYF,TGTGCCAGCAGCCTAGGGCCAGGGCCCACCTACGAGCAGTACTTC
NA,TRBJ1-2,NA,TRBV6-5,CASSYSRSGPYGYTF,TGTGCCAGCAGTTACTCTAGGTCGGGTCCCTATGGCTACACCTTC
NA,TRBJ2-5,NA,TRBV7-7,CASSLAGQHGTQYF,TGTGCTAGCAGCTTGGCCGGACAGCATGGGACCCAGTACTTC
NA,TRBJ1-1,NA,TRBV6-5,CASGVNGAEAFF,TGTGCCAGCGGCGTTAATGGGGCTGAAGCTTTCTTT
TRBD1,TRBJ1-2,NA,TRBV11-2,CASSVDSGTGADGYTF,TGTGCCAGCAGCGTTGACTCCGGGACAGGGGCCGACGGCTACACCTTC
NA,TRBJ1-4,NA,TRBV7-2,CASSFDRYNEKLFF,TGTGCCAGCAGCTTTGACAGATATAATGAAAAACTGTTTTTT
NA,TRBJ1-6,NA,TRBV7-6,CATTGLNTLHF,TGTGCCACAACAGGGCTAAATACCCTCCACTTT
TRBD1,TRBJ1-6,once,TRBV7-2,CASSLSGTVPSPLHF,TGTGCCAGCAGCTTATCAGGGACAGTGCCTTCACCCCTCCACTTT
TRBD1,TRBJ1-1,NA,TRBV27,CASSQGGTEAFF,TGTGCCAGCAGTCAGGGGGGGACTGAAGCTTTCTTT
NA,TRBJ1-5,NA,TRBV7-9,CASSFQGNQPQHF,TGTGCCAGCAGCTTCCAGGGCAATCAGCCCCAGCATTTT
NA,TRBJ2-7,NA,TRBV7-3,CASSLSSGPQYF,TGTGCCAGCAGCTTATCGTCGGGACCCCAGTACTTC
NA,TRBJ2-7,NA,TRBV9,CASSVSSKSYEQYF,TGTGCCAGCAGCGTTTCATCCAAGTCCTACGAGCAGTACTTC
NA,TRBJ1-2,NA,TRBV6-5,CASSYGRQPNGYTF,TGTGCCAGCAGTTACGGTCGGCAGCCTAATGGCTACACCTTC
NA,TRBJ2-7,NA,TRBV3-1/TRBV3-2,CASSQDGAYEQYF,TGTGCCAGCAGCCAAGACGGAGCCTACGAGCAGTACTTC
TRBD1,TRBJ1-4,NA,TRBV28,CASSLTGSYEKLFF,TGTGCCAGCAGCTTGACAGGGAGTTATGAAAAACTGTTTTTT
NA,TRBJ1-6,NA,TRBV10-1,CASSDSGVGTLHF,TGCGCCAGCAGTGATTCAGGGGTAGGGACCCTCCACTTT
NA,TRBJ2-1,NA,TRBV2,CASSEALSNGGLNEQFF,TGTGCCAGCAGTGAAGCGCTTTCTAACGGGGGCCTCAATGAGCAGTTCTTC
NA,TRBJ1-2,NA,TRBV7-9,CASSQDGASRLYGYTF,TGTGCCAGCAGCCAGGACGGGGCCAGCCGGCTCTATGGCTACACCTTC
NA,TRBJ2-4,NA,TRBV6-5,CASSYGEGNIQYF,TGTGCCAGCAGTTACGGCGAGGGAAACATTCAGTACTTC
NA,TRBJ1-3,NA,TRBV28,CASRPGLGNTIYF,TGTGCCAGCAGACCGGGACTAGGAAACACCATATATTTT
TRBD1,TRBJ2-1,NA,TRBV24-1,CATRGQGSYNEQFF,TGTGCCACCAGGGGACAGGGCTCCTACAATGAGCAGTTCTTC
TRBD1,TRBJ1-2,NA,TRBV7-2,CASSLFQGAKGGYTF,TGTGCCAGCAGCTTGTTTCAGGGGGCGAAAGGTGGCTACACCTTC
NA,TRBJ1-5,few,TRBV7-6,CASSLLQGGDQPQHF,TGTGCCAGCAGCTTACTACAGGGTGGCGATCAGCCCCAGCATTTT
NA,TRBJ1-1,NA,TRBV12-3/TRBV12-4,CASSPATGKAFF,TGTGCCAGCAGCCCTGCCACAGGGAAAGCTTTCTTT
NA,TRBJ1-5,NA,TRBV14,CASSMDSNHQPQHF,TGTGCCAGCAGCATGGACAGCAACCATCAGCCCCAGCATTTT
TRBD1,TRBJ1-5,NA,TRBV7-2,CASSSTGSNQPQHF,TGTGCCAGCAGCTCGACAGGGTCCAATCAGCCCCAGCATTTT
NA,TRBJ2-7,once,TRBV29-1,CSVEVSYEQYF,TGCAGCGTTGAAGTATCCTACGAGCAGTACTTC
NA,TRBJ2-5,NA,TRBV28,CASSSSRDLGYF,TGTGCCAGCAGTTCCTCTAGGGATCTTGGGTACTTC